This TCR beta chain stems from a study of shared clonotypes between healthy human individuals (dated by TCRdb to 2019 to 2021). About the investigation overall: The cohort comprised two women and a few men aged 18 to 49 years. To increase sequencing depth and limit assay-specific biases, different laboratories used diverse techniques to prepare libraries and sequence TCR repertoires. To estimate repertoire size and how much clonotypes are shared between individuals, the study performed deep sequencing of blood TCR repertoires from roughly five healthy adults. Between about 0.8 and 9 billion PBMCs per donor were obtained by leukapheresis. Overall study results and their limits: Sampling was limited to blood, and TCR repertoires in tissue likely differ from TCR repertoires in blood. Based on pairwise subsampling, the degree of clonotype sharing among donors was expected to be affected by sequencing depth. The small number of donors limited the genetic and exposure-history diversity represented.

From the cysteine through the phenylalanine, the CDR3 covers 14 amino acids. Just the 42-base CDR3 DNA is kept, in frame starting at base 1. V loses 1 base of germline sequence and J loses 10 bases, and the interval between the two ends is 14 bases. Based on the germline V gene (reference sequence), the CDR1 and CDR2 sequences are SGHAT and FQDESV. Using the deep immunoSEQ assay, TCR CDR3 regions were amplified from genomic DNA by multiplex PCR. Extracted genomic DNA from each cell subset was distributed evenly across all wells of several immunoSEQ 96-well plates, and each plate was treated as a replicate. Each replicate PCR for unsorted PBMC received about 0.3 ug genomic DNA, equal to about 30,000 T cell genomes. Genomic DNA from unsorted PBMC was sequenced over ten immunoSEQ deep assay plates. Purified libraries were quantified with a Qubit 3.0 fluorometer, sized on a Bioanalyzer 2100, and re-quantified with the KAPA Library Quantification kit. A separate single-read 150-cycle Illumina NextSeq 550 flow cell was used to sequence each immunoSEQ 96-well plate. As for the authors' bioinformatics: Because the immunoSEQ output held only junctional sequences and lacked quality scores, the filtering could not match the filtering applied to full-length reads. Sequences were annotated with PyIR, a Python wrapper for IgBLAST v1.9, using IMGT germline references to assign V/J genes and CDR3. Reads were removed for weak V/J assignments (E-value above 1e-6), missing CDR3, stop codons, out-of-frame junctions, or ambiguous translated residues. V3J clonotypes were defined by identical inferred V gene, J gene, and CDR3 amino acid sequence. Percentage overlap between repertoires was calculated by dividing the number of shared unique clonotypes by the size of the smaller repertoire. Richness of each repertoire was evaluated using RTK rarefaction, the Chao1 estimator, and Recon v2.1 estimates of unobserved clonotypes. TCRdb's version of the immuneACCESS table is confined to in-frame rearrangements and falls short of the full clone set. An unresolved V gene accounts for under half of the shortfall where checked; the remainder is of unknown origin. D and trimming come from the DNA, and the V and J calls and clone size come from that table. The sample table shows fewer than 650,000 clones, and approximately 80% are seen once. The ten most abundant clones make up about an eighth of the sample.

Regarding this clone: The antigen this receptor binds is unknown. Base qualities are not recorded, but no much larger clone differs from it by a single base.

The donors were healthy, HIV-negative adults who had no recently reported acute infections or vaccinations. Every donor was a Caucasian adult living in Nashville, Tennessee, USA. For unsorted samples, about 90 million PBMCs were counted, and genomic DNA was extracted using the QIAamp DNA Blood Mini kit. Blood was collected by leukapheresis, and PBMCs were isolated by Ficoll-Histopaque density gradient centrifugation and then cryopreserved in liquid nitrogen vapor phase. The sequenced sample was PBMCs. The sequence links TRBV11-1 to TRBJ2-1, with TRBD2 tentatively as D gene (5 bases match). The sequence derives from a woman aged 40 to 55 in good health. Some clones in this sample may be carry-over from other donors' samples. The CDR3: CASSLGRGGREQFF. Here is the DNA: TGTGCCAGCAGCTTAGGACGAGGAGGAAGGGAGCAGTTCTTC.